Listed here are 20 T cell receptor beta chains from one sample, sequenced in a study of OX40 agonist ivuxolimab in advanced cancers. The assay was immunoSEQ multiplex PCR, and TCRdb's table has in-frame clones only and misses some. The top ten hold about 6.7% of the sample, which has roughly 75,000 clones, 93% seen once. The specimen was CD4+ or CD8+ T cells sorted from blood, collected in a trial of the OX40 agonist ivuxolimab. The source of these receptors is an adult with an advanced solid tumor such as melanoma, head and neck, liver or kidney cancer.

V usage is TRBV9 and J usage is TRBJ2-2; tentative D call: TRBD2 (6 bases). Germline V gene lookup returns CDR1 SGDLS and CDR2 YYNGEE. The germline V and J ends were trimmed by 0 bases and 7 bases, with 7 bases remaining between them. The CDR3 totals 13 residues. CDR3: CASSVGDFGELFF. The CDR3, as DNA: TGTGCCAGCAGCGTAGGGGACTTCGGGGAGCTGTTTTTT.

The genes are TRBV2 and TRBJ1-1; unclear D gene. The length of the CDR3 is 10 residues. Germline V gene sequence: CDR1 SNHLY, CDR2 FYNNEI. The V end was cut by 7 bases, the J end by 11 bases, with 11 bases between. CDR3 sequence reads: CASIVRSAFF. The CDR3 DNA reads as TGTGCCAGCATCGTCCGTTCGGCTTTCTTT.

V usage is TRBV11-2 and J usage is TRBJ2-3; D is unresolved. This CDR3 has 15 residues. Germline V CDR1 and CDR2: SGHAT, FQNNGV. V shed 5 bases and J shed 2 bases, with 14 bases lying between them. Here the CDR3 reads CASSHQRRFTDTQYF. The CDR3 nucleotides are TGTGCCAGCAGCCACCAGAGAAGGTTCACAGATACGCAGTATTTT. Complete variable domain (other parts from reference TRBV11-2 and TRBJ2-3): EAGVAQSPRYKIIEKRQSVAFWCNPISGHATLYWYQQILGQGPKLLIQFQNNGVVDDSQLPKDRFSAERLKGVDSTLKIQPAKLEDSAVYLCASSHQRRFTDTQYFGPGTRLTVL.

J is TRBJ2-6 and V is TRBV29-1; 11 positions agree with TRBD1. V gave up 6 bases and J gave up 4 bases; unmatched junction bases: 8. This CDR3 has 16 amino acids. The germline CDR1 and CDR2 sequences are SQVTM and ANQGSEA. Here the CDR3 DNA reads TGCAGCGTGAACCCGGGACAGGGGGAAGGGGCCAACGTCCTGACTTTC. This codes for CSVNPGQGEGANVLTF.

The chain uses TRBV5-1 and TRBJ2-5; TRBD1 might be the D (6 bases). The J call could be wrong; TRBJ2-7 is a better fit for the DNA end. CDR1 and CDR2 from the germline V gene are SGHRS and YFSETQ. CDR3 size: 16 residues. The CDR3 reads CASSLDGRGGSYEQYF. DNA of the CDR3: TGCGCCAGCAGCTTGGATGGCAGGGGTGGAAGCTACGAGCAGTACTTC.

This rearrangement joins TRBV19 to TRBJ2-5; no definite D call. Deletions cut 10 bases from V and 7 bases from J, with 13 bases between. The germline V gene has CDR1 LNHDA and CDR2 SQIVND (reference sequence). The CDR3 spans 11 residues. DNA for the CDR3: TGTGCCACCCTGGTTGCTGGGACCCAGTACTTC. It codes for CATLVAGTQYF.

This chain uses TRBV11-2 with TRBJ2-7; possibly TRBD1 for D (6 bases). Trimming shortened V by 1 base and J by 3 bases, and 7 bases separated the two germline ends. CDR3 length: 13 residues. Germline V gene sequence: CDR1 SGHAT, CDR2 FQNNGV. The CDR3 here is CASSLGQDYEQYF. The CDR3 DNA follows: TGTGCCAGCAGCTTAGGACAGGACTACGAGCAGTACTTC.

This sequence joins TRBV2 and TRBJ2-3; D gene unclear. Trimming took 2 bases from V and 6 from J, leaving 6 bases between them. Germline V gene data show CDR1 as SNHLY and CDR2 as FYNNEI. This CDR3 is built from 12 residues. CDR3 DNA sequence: TGTGCCAGCAGTGAAACGCGGGATACGCAGTATTTT. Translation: CASSETRDTQYF.

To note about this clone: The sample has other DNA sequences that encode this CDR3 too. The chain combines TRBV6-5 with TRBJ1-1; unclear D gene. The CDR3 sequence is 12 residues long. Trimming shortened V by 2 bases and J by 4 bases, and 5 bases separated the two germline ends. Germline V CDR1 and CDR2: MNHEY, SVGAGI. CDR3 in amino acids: CASSYGGTEAFF. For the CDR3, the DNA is TGTGCCAGCAGTTACGGAGGCACTGAAGCTTTCTTT.

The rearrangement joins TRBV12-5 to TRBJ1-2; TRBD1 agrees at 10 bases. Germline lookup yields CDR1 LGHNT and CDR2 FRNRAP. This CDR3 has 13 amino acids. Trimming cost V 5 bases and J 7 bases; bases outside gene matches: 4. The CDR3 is CASGPGTGAGYTF. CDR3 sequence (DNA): TGTGCTAGTGGTCCAGGGACAGGGGCTGGCTACACCTTC.

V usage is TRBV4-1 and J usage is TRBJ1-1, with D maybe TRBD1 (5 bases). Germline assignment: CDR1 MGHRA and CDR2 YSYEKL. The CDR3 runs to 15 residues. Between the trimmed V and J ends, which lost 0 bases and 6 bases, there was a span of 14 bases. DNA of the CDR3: TGCGCCAGCAGCCAAGATTTTGTCGAGGGGTCTGAAGCTTTCTTT. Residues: CASSQDFVEGSEAFF.

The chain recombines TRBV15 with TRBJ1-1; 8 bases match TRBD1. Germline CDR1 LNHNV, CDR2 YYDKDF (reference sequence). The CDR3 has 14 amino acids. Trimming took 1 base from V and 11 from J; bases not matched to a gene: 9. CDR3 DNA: TGTGCCACCAGCAGAGGCCTGGACAGGGTCTGGGCTTTCTTT. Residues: CATSRGLDRVWAFF.

The CDR3 nucleotides are TGCAGTGTGGGGCCCGTTAATGAGCAGTTCTTC. Protein sequence: CSVGPVNEQFF. V and J are TRBV20-1 and TRBJ2-1, with D maybe TRBD1 (5 bases). V shed 7 bases and J shed 7 bases, with 11 bases lying between them. Germline loops: CDR1 DFQATT, CDR2 SNEGSKA (reference sequence). The CDR3 consists of 11 residues.

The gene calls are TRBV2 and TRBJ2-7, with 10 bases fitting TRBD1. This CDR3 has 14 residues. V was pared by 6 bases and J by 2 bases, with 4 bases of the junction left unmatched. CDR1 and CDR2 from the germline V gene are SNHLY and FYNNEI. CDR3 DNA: TGTGCCAGCAGAGGGACAGGGGTCCCCTACGAGCAGTACTTC. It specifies CASRGTGVPYEQYF. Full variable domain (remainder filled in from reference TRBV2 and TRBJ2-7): EPEVTQTPSHQVTQMGQEVILRCVPISNHLYFYWYRQILGQKVEFLVSFYNNEISEKSEIFDDQFSVERPDGSNFTLKIRSTKLEDSAMYFCASRGTGVPYEQYFGPGTRLTVT.

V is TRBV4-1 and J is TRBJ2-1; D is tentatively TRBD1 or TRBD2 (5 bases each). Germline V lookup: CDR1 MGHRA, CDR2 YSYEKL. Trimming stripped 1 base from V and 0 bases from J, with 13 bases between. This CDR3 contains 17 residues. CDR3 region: CASSQVWGPSSYNEQFF. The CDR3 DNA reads TGCGCCAGCAGCCAAGTTTGGGGACCGAGCTCCTACAATGAGCAGTTCTTC.

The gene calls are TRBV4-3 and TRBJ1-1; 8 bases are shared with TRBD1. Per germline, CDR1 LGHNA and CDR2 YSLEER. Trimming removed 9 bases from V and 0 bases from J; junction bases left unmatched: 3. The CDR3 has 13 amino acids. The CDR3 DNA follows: TGCGCCAGTCGGACAGGGATGAACACTGAAGCTTTCTTT. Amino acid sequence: CASRTGMNTEAFF.

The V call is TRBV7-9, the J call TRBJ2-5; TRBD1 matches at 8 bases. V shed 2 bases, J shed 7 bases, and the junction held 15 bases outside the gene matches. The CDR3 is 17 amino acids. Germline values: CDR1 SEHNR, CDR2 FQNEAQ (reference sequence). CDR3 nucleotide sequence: TGTGCCAGCAGCTTATCGTTGGGAAAACAGGGGGAGGCGACCCAGTACTTC. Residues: CASSLSLGKQGEATQYF. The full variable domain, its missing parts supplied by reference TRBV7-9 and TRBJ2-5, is DTGVSQNPRHKITKRGQNVTFRCDPISEHNRLYWYRQTLGQGPEFLTYFQNEAQLEKSRLLSDRFSAERPKGSFSTLEIQRTEQGDSAMYLCASSLSLGKQGEATQYFGPGTRLLVL.

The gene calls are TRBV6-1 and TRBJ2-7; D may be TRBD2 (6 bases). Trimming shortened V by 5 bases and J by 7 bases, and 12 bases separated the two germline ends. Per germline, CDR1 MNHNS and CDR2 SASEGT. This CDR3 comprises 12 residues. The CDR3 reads CASSYGAGEQYF. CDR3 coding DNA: TGTGCCAGCAGTTATGGTGCGGGGGAGCAGTACTTC.

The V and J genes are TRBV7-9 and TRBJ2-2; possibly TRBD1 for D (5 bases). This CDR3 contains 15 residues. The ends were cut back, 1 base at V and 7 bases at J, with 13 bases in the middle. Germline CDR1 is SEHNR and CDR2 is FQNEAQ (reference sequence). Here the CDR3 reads CASSLVAGHLGELFF. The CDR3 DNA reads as TGTGCCAGCAGCTTAGTCGCAGGGCATCTCGGGGAGCTGTTTTTT.

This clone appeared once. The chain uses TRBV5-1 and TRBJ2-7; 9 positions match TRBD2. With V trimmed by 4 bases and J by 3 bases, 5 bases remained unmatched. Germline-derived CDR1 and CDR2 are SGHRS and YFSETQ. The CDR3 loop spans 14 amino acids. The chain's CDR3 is CASSPTSGHYEQYF. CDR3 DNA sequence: TGCGCCAGCAGCCCGACTAGCGGACACTACGAGCAGTACTTC.